This T cell receptor (beta chain) was recorded in a study of blood T cells in healthy people across ages. In the case of this clonotype: Given a much more abundant clone one base away, this may be a read error.

The CDR3 runs 14 residues. Germline loops: CDR1 DFQATT, CDR2 SNEGSKA (reference sequence). Primers used in a second PCR of roughly 7 to 12 cycles were a sample-barcoded 5' primer and a J-beta primer mix. A single record per CDR3 protein comes from TCRdb applying MiXCR to the 5' RACE reads. The profile shows about 1 million distinct CDR3 sequences, more than 35% of them singletons. The origin of this receptor is a woman aged 60-70 years in good health. Sequenced: blood. The rearrangement joins TRBV20-1 to TRBJ2-1; D possibly corresponds to TRBD1 (6 bases). TRBJ2-7 explains the end of the DNA better; the J call may be wrong. The CDR3 reads CSASRQEVRNEQYF. In nucleotides, the CDR3 is TGCAGTGCTAGTAGACAGGAGGTTCGGAATGAGCAGTACTTC.